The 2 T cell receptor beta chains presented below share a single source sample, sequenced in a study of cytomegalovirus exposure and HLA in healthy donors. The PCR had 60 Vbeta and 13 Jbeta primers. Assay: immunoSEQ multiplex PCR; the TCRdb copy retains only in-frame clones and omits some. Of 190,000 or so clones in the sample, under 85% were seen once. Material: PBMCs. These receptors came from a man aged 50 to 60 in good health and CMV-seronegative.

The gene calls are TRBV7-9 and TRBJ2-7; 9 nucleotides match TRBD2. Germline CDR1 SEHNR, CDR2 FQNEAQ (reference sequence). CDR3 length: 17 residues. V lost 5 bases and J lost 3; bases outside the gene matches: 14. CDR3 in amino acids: CASSQRGVAGYYYEQYF. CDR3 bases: TGTGCCAGCAGCCAGCGGGGGGTAGCGGGCTATTACTACGAGCAGTACTTC.

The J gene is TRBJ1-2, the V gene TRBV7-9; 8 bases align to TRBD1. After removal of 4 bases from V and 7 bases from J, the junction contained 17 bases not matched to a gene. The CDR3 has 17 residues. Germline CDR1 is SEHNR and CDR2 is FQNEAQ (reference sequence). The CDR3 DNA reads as TGTGCCAGCAGCTCGTACCGGGACAGGACCGTCTCCTCTGGCTACACCTTC. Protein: CASSSYRDRTVSSGYTF.